The rows below give T cell receptor beta chains drawn from one sample of a study of cytomegalovirus exposure and HLA in healthy donors. Clones were sequenced by immunoSEQ multiplex PCR, and TCRdb holds only the in-frame ones, with some missing. The table shows 130,000 to 150,000 clones, with about four fifths occurring only once. Sequenced: PBMCs. The source of these receptors is a male donor in good health and CMV-seropositive. Both conserved end residues are trimmed from each CDR3. Fields, in order: V gene, CDR3 protein.

v_call: TRBV7-9; cdr3_aa: ASSLEGQSYEQY
v_call: TRBV2; cdr3_aa: ASIRQGTGDEQF
v_call: TRBV2; cdr3_aa: ASSEQGYGYT
v_call: TRBV10-1; cdr3_aa: ASSGPSGDEAF
v_call: TRBV4-1; cdr3_aa: ASSLGGPITEAF
v_call: TRBV18; cdr3_aa: ASSSRGPTTLYSNQPQH
v_call: TRBV19; cdr3_aa: ASSLGQGHTGELF
v_call: TRBV30; cdr3_aa: AWSPDLTGNYEQY
v_call: TRBV11-2; cdr3_aa: ASSLVNRGARGNTIY
v_call: TRBV5-6; cdr3_aa: ASSRTARETQY
v_call: TRBV27; cdr3_aa: ASSSRTGLIPNYGYT
v_call: TRBV27; cdr3_aa: ASSLTSGYYNEQF
v_call: TRBV4-1; cdr3_aa: ASSQDGSGQGF
v_call: TRBV11-2; cdr3_aa: ASSSPSGTGVREQY
v_call: TRBV27; cdr3_aa: ASSLQGGDTQY
v_call: TRBV18; cdr3_aa: ASSPGFQGAKTPYGYT
v_call: TRBV2; cdr3_aa: ASTGTGGGETQY
v_call: TRBV7-2; cdr3_aa: ASSLDRGNTEAF
v_call: TRBV19; cdr3_aa: ASSDAGTSGRETQY
v_call: TRBV7-9; cdr3_aa: ASSPPGPNQPQH
v_call: TRBV5-6; cdr3_aa: ASSLTDSSYEQY
v_call: TRBV5-4; cdr3_aa: ASSLSDRVPGELF
v_call: TRBV19; cdr3_aa: ATKVGGPYNTGELF
v_call: TRBV30; cdr3_aa: AWRKGRGMNTEAF
v_call: TRBV9; cdr3_aa: ASSVQTGMNTEAF
v_call: TRBV6-1; cdr3_aa: ASSAGSGANVLT
v_call: TRBV7-2; cdr3_aa: ASSLWGRAGDTQY
v_call: TRBV2; cdr3_aa: ARGSGRNEQF
v_call: TRBV15; cdr3_aa: ATSRDQTGAYEQY
v_call: TRBV5-6; cdr3_aa: ASSFRGTDTQY
v_call: TRBV6-1; cdr3_aa: ASRYSTVQETQY
v_call: TRBV7-9; cdr3_aa: ASSDGQGSGANVLT
v_call: TRBV28; cdr3_aa: ASSLPRDNNYEQY
v_call: TRBV7-9; cdr3_aa: ASSLTGNYNQPQH
v_call: TRBV13; cdr3_aa: ASSLVRTSGSYEQY
v_call: TRBV27; cdr3_aa: ASSLGQGNYGYT
v_call: TRBV4-2; cdr3_aa: ASSSKDGGPGANVLT
v_call: TRBV6-5; cdr3_aa: ASSYLSGAVYEQY
v_call: TRBV7-3; cdr3_aa: ASSFPDRGAGNEKLF
v_call: TRBV4-1; cdr3_aa: ASSYRDRGTYEQY
v_call: TRBV9; cdr3_aa: ASSVGGRPVSEAQY
v_call: TRBV11-1; cdr3_aa: ASSQTSGNVETQY
v_call: TRBV28; cdr3_aa: ASSPYRDPTGELF
v_call: TRBV6-4; cdr3_aa: ASSDQAGGPSNEQF
v_call: TRBV10-3; cdr3_aa: AISPGQGASETQY
v_call: TRBV19; cdr3_aa: ASSPLPEGVQETQY
v_call: TRBV13; cdr3_aa: ASSLGITGQPQH
v_call: TRBV7-2; cdr3_aa: ASSLTRTGELF
v_call: TRBV7-3; cdr3_aa: ASSPQPGLINEQF
v_call: TRBV5-1; cdr3_aa: ASSGLDRHNEQF
v_call: TRBV28; cdr3_aa: ASRTGGLGTEAF
v_call: TRBV6-6; cdr3_aa: ASTLAGQEYNEQF
v_call: TRBV19; cdr3_aa: ASSITDSLDTLH